This TCR beta chain originates from a study of cytomegalovirus exposure and HLA in healthy donors. The ends lost 5 bases at V and 8 bases at J; junction bases unmatched: 8. Germline CDR1 is MNHEY and CDR2 is SVGAGI. This CDR3 contains 15 residues. The PCR employed 60 Vbeta primers together with 13 Jbeta primers. The repertoire was sequenced with immunoSEQ multiplex PCR; TCRdb's copy has only in-frame clones and lacks some. This table holds about 160,000 clones, around 84% found once. Study outcomes and limitations: Fewer N-insertions than the approximately 700-donor mean were reportedly shown by an Asian-associated ancestry cluster in a later analysis. Trimming of TCR beta V- and J-genes showed a link, identified in a later analysis, to a missense DCLRE1C variant.

To note about this clone: Antigen unknown.

The rearrangement joins TRBV6-5 to TRBJ1-4; the match to TRBD1 covers 10 bases. The sequencing input was PBMCs. This TCR derives from a middle-aged woman in good health and CMV-seronegative. The CDR3 sequence: CASSVQGQGLEKLFF. The CDR3 DNA is TGTGCCAGCAGTGTCCAGGGACAGGGGTTGGAAAAACTGTTTTTT.